This T cell receptor beta chain came from a study of T-cell memory formation after mild COVID-19. Turning to the study itself: Largely, TCR clusters stayed within a single donor.

V lost 6 bases to trimming and J lost 13 bases, with 16 bases between them. Germline lookup yields CDR1 WNHNN and CDR2 SYGVQD (reference sequence). The CDR3 length is 12 residues. A few counts support this clonotype. Its antigen remains unidentified. It was 5'RACE with constant-segment primers that produced the TCR alpha and TCR beta cDNA libraries, which carried sample barcodes and UMIs. TCRdb reprocessed the 5' RACE reads via MiXCR and lists one record per CDR3 protein. The repertoire consists of fewer than 250,000 distinct CDR3 sequences, with under 12% occurring once and the leading ten covering approximately 2.8%. Findings and limits, study-wide: There were some responding clones in pre-infection memory, which suggested that cross-reactive memory had joined. Of the contracting clones, CD4+ ones lay mainly in CM and EM, and CD8+ ones in EMRA.

This rearrangement joins TRBV10-1 to TRBJ2-4; D possibly matches TRBD1 or TRBD2 (5 bases each). The receptor was isolated from a man in his late teens or twenties who had mild COVID-19 (a few samples of this study predate the infection). Cell type and time point are not known. Sequencing was performed on PBMCs or a T cell subset sorted from them (not recorded which). The CDR3 coding sequence is TGCGCCAGCAGCCAGAGGGACGGAATACAGTACTTC. It specifies CASSQRDGIQYF.